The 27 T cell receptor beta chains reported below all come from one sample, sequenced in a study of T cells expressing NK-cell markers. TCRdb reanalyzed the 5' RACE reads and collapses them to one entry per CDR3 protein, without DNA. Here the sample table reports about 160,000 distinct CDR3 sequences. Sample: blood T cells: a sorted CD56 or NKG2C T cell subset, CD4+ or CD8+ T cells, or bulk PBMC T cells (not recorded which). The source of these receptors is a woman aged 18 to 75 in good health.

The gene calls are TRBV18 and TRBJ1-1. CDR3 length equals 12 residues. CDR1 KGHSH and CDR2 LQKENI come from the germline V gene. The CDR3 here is CASSPYGGEAFF.

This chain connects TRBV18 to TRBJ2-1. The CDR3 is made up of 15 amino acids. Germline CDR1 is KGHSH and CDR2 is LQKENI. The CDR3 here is CASSPAVGIYNEQFF.

This CDR3 is CSAGRQGNGYTF. The genes are TRBV29-1 and TRBJ1-2. The CDR3 runs 12 residues. Germline CDR1 SQVTM, CDR2 ANQGSEA.

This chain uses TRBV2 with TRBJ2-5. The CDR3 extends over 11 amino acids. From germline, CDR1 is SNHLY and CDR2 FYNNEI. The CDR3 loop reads CASIRRETQYF. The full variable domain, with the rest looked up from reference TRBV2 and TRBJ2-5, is EPEVTQTPSHQVTQMGQEVILRCVPISNHLYFYWYRQILGQKVEFLVSFYNNEISEKSEIFDDQFSVERPDGSNFTLKIRSTKLEDSAMYFCASIRRETQYFGPGTRLLVL.

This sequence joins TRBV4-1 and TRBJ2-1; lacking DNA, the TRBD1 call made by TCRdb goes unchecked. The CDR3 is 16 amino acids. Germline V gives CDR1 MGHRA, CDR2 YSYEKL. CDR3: CASSQDTQGAGNEQFF.

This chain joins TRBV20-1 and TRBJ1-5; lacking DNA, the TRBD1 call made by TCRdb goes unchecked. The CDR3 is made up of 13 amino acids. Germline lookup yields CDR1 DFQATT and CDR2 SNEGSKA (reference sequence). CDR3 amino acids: CSARMDTDQPQHF.

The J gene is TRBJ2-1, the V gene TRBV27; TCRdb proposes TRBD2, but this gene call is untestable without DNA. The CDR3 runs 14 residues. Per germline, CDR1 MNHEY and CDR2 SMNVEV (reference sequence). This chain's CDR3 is CASSFGLAANEQFF.

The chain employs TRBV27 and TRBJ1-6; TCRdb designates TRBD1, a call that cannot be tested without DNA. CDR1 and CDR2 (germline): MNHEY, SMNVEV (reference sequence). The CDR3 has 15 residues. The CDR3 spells CASSWSGTDDSPLHF.

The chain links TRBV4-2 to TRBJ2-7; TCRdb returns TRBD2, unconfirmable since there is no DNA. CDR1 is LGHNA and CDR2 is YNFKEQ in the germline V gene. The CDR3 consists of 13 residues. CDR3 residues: CASSQDQGVLQYF.

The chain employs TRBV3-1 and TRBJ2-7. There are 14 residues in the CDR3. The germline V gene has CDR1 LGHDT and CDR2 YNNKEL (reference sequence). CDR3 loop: CASSLRGRAWEQYF.

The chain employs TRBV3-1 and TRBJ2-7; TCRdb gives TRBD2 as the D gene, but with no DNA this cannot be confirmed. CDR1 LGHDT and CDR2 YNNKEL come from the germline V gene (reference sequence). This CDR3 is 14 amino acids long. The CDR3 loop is CASNQVRGGYEQYF.

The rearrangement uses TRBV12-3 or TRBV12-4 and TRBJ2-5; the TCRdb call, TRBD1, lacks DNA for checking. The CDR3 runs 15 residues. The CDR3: CASSTLSGRQETQYF.

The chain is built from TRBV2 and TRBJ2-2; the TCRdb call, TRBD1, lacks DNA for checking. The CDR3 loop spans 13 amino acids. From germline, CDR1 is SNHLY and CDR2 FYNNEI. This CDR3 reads CASRLTGTGELFF. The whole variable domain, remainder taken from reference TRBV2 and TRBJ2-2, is EPEVTQTPSHQVTQMGQEVILRCVPISNHLYFYWYRQILGQKVEFLVSFYNNEISEKSEIFDDQFSVERPDGSNFTLKIRSTKLEDSAMYFCASRLTGTGELFFGEGSRLTVL.

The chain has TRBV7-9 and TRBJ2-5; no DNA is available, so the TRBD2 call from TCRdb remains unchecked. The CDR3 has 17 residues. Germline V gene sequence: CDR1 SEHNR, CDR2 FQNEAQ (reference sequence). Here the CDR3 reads CASSHPTSGTKQETQYF.

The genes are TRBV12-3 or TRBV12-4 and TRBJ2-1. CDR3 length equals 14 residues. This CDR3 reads CASSRTGPNNEQFF.

The CDR3 spells CASSSGVAPADGELFF. This chain uses TRBV5-1 with TRBJ2-2; with no DNA, the TCRdb D assignment of TRBD1 cannot be verified. Germline V CDR1 and CDR2: SGHRS, YFSETQ. The CDR3 consists of 16 residues.

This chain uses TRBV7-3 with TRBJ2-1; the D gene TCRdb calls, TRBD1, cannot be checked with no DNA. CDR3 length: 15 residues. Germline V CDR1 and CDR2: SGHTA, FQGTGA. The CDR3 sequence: CASSSFPGQGNEQFF.

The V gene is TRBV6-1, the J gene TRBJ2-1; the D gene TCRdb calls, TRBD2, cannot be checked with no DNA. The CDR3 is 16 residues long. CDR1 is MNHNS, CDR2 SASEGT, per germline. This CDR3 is CASRRLDGLLHNEQFF.

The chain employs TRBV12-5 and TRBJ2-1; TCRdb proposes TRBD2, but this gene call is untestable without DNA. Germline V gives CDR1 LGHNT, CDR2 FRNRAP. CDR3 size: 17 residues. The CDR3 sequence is CASGLALLAGAYNEQFF.

The CDR3 region is CASSPRASGSENEQFF. The rearrangement uses TRBV5-1 and TRBJ2-1; as DNA is missing, the TRBD2 call by TCRdb cannot be tested. Germline CDR1 reads SGHRS; CDR2 reads YFSETQ. CDR3 size: 16 residues.

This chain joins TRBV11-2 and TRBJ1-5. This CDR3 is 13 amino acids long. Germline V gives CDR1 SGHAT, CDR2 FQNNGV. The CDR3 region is CASSLEGRQPQHF.

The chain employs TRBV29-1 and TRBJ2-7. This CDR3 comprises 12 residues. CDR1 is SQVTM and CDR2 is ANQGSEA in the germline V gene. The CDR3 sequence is CSVIRDSYEQYF.

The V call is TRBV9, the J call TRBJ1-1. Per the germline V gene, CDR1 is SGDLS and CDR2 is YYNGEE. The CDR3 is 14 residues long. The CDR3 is CASSVVTGYTEAFF.

The CDR3 sequence is CASTIGTTKGEQFF. This chain links TRBV5-1 with TRBJ2-1; TCRdb names TRBD2, which stays unverified in the absence of DNA. This CDR3 spans 14 amino acids. Germline V gene lookup returns CDR1 SGHRS and CDR2 YFSETQ. Together with reference TRBV5-1 and TRBJ2-1, the CDR3 gives the full variable domain: KAGVTQTPRYLIKTRGQQVTLSCSPISGHRSVSWYQQTPGQGLQFLFEYFSETQRNKGNFPGRFSGRQFSNSRSEMNVSTLELGDSALYLCASTIGTTKGEQFFGPGTRLTVL.

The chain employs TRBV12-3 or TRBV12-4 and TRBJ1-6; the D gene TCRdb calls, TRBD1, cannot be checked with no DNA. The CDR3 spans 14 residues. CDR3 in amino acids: CASSRQGVNSPLHF.

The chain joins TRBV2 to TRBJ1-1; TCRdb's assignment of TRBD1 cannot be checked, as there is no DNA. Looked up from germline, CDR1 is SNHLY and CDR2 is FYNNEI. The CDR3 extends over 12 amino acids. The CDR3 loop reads CAGRDRGTEAFF.

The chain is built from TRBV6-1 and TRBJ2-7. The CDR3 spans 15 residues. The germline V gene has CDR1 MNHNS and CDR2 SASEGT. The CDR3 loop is CASHPGGFLSYEQYF.